These 28 T cell receptor beta chains were sequenced from one sample in a study of identical twins. MiXCR, applied by TCRdb to the 5' RACE reads, yields one record per CDR3 protein. Altogether around 960,000 distinct CDR3 sequences are present, around 12% being singletons, with the ten largest covering around 1.5%. The same data also went into a second study, on yellow fever vaccine responses in identical twins.

Sequencing was carried out using PBMCs. These receptor sequences come from a woman aged 18-29 years in good health.

This rearrangement joins TRBV6-5 to TRBJ2-1, with a tentative D call TRBD2 (5 bases). CDR3 length equals 16 residues. V lost 0 bases to trimming and J lost 7 bases, with 16 bases between them. Per germline, CDR1 MNHEY and CDR2 SVGAGI. In DNA form, the CDR3 reads TGTGCCAGCAGTTACTCGGTTAGCGCCGTTGAAAATGAGCAGTTCTTC. It translates to CASSYSVSAVENEQFF.

This clonotype was seen only a few times. The rearrangement uses TRBV29-1 and TRBJ2-1; D call uncertain. The CDR3 has 13 residues. The ends were cut back, 3 bases at V and 5 bases at J, with 11 bases in the middle. Germline V CDR1 and CDR2: SQVTM, ANQGSEA. CDR3 in amino acids: CSVDSYTNNEQFF. The CDR3 DNA sequence: TGCAGCGTTGATTCTTACACTAACAATGAGCAGTTCTTC.

The chain is built from TRBV6-2 or TRBV6-3 and TRBJ2-7, with 9 bases fitting TRBD2. With 2 bases clipped from V and 2 bases from J, the junction kept 4 bases outside the gene matches. CDR3 length equals 15 residues. The V gene's germline CDR1 is MNHEY and CDR2 SVGEGT. The CDR3 bases are TGTGCCAGCAGTTACGGCGAGCGGGAGGCCTACGAGCAGTACTTC. Translating gives CASSYGEREAYEQYF.

A few counts support this clonotype. This chain uses TRBV12-3 or TRBV12-4 with TRBJ2-1; 9 bases line up with TRBD2. J gave up 8 bases and V 1 base, and 9 bases lay outside the gene matches. CDR3 length: 16 residues. CDR3 sequence: CASSLGGGRAGDEQFF. In DNA form, the CDR3 reads TGTGCCAGCAGTTTAGGAGGCGGGAGGGCCGGGGATGAGCAGTTCTTC.

This clonotype was seen repeatedly, ten times or more. V is TRBV3-1 and J is TRBJ2-1, with 15 bases that match TRBD2. The V and J ends lost 3 bases and 8 bases, in that order; junction bases with no gene match: 2. Germline CDR1 LGHDT, CDR2 YNNKEL (reference sequence). This CDR3 region has 15 residues. CDR3 DNA: TGTGCCAGCAGCCAGGGACTAGCGGGGGGCCATGAGCAGTTCTTC. Translating gives CASSQGLAGGHEQFF.

The chain combines TRBV5-1 with TRBJ2-7; 10 nucleotides line up with TRBD2. With V trimmed by 0 bases and J by 5 bases, 5 bases remained unmatched. This CDR3 has 15 residues. Germline loops: CDR1 SGHRS, CDR2 YFSETQ. CDR3 in amino acids: CASSLGTGTSDEQYV. CDR3 in DNA: TGCGCCAGCAGCTTGGGTACCGGGACTAGCGACGAGCAGTACGTC.

This clonotype was seen a few times. The chain links TRBV7-9 to TRBJ2-1, with D perhaps given as TRBD1 or TRBD2 (5 bases each). The germline CDR1 and CDR2 sequences are SEHNR and FQNEAQ (reference sequence). This CDR3 has 15 amino acids. V shed 1 base and J shed 6 bases, with 13 bases lying between them. The CDR3 bases are TGTGCCAGCAGCTTAGGGTTCGGGACCCCCAATGAGCAGTTCTTC. Its translation is CASSLGFGTPNEQFF. The full variable domain, its missing parts supplied by reference TRBV7-9 and TRBJ2-1, is DTGVSQNPRHKITKRGQNVTFRCDPISEHNRLYWYRQTLGQGPEFLTYFQNEAQLEKSRLLSDRFSAERPKGSFSTLEIQRTEQGDSAMYLCASSLGFGTPNEQFFGPGTRLTVL.

This clonotype has more than one count but fewer than ten. The rearrangement links TRBV5-1 to TRBJ1-1; TRBD1 matches 8 bases. J gave up 5 bases and V 0 bases, and 3 bases lay outside the gene matches. Germline values: CDR1 SGHRS, CDR2 YFSETQ. CDR3 length: 14 residues. The CDR3 region is CASSLGQGTTEAFF. The CDR3 nucleotides are TGCGCCAGCAGCTTGGGACAGGGGACGACTGAAGCTTTCTTT.

The sample holds a few counts of this clonotype. The rearrangement uses TRBV7-9 and TRBJ1-1; unclear D gene. The germline V and J ends were trimmed by 5 bases and 6 bases, with 16 bases remaining between them. Germline assignment: CDR1 SEHNR and CDR2 FQNEAQ (reference sequence). The CDR3 has 14 amino acids. As DNA, the CDR3 is TGTGCCAGCAGCGGACGGGGAGGGCTCGCTGAAGCTTTCTTT. Translating gives CASSGRGGLAEAFF.

This rearrangement joins TRBV4-2 to TRBJ2-1, with D possibly being TRBD2 (6 bases). The V and J ends lost 1 base and 0 bases respectively, with 16 bases between them. The V gene's germline CDR1 is LGHNA and CDR2 YNFKEQ. The CDR3 length is 18 residues. CDR3 sequence: CASSQASGRGGSYNEQFF. The CDR3 DNA sequence: TGTGCCAGCAGCCAAGCTTCCGGGCGGGGAGGCTCCTACAATGAGCAGTTCTTC.

This clonotype occurred a few times. The chain couples TRBV15 to TRBJ2-1; 10 positions agree with TRBD2. There are 13 residues in the CDR3. Germline CDR1 and CDR2: LNHNV and YYDKDF (reference sequence). The CDR3 nucleotides read TGTGCGGTAACTAGCGGGGTATACAATGAGCAGTTCTTC. Its translation is CAVTSGVYNEQFF.

This chain connects TRBV28 to TRBJ2-7; 11 bases line up with TRBD1. In germline, CDR1 is MDHEN, CDR2 SYDVKM. J gave up 2 bases and V 6 bases, and 12 bases lay outside the gene matches. The CDR3 runs 17 residues. The CDR3 loop is CASRPRWGTGGTYEQYF. CDR3 sequence (DNA): TGTGCCAGCAGGCCTAGGTGGGGGACAGGGGGGACCTACGAGCAGTACTTC.

J is TRBJ1-2 and V is TRBV20-1; no definite D call. Germline CDR1 DFQATT, CDR2 SNEGSKA (reference sequence). The length of the CDR3 is 13 residues. V lost 3 bases to trimming and J lost 2 bases, with 10 bases between them. Here the CDR3 reads CSASSPLNYGYTF. CDR3 in DNA: TGCAGTGCTAGCTCACCTCTCAACTATGGCTACACCTTC.

DNA of the CDR3: TGTGCCAGCAGCTCGACTAGCGGGAGGGCGAATGAGCAGTTCTTC. Translating gives CASSSTSGRANEQFF. The chain is built from TRBV7-9 and TRBJ2-1; 14 bases match TRBD2. V was pared by 4 bases and J by 7 bases, with 3 bases of the junction left unmatched. Germline loops: CDR1 SEHNR, CDR2 FQNEAQ (reference sequence). The CDR3 is 15 residues long.

The chain carries TRBV7-8 and TRBJ2-1; D gene ambiguous. The CDR3 runs 14 residues. In germline, CDR1 is SGHVS, CDR2 FQNEAQ. With 2 bases removed from V and 1 base from J, the gap between germline ends came to 6 bases. CDR3 sequence (DNA): TGTGCCAGCAGCTTAAATCCGTCCTACAATGAGCAGTTCTTC. Translating it yields CASSLNPSYNEQFF. Supplemented by reference TRBV7-8 and TRBJ2-1, the full variable domain reads GAGVSQSPRYKVAKRGQDVALRCDPISGHVSLFWYQQALGQGPEFLTYFQNEAQLDKSGLPSDRFFAERPEGSVSTLKIQRTQQEDSAVYLCASSLNPSYNEQFFGPGTRLTVL.

In its sample, this clonotype was seen a few times. The CDR3 here is CATSPSAVVGELFF. The CDR3 DNA reads TGTGCCACCAGCCCCTCCGCCGTGGTCGGGGAGCTGTTTTTT. The chain joins TRBV24-1 to TRBJ2-2, with unresolved D. V was pared by 7 bases and J by 7 bases, with 15 bases between. The length of the CDR3 is 14 residues. Germline V gene lookup returns CDR1 KGHDR and CDR2 SFDVKD.

The V and J genes are TRBV2 and TRBJ2-2; 10 bases line up with TRBD1. The germline gives CDR1 SNHLY, CDR2 FYNNEI. V lost 8 bases and J lost 6; bases outside the gene matches: 9. This CDR3 region has 15 residues. CDR3 sequence: CASGGLDRGPGELFF. As DNA, the CDR3 is TGTGCCAGCGGAGGTTTAGACAGGGGGCCCGGGGAGCTGTTTTTT.

The rearrangement uses TRBV27 and TRBJ2-2; 7 nucleotides line up with TRBD1. CDR1 is MNHEY and CDR2 is SMNVEV in the germline V gene (reference sequence). This CDR3 contains 16 residues. Trimming took 6 bases from V and 5 from J; bases not matched to a gene: 12. CDR3 DNA sequence: TGTGCCAGCAGATACCTCGACAGGGCTGGGACCGGGGAGCTGTTTTTT. Its protein is CASRYLDRAGTGELFF.

This clonotype has a handful of counts. The J gene is TRBJ1-3, the V gene TRBV14, with D tentatively TRBD1 (6 bases). The CDR3 contains 15 residues. In germline, CDR1 is SGHDN, CDR2 FVKESK. V lost 2 bases, J lost 3 bases, and 11 bases lay in between. The CDR3 loop is CASSQQPGVGNTIYF. The DNA for the CDR3 is TGTGCCAGCAGCCAACAACCAGGGGTTGGAAACACCATATATTTT.

This clonotype occurred a few times. The V and J genes are TRBV12-3 or TRBV12-4 and TRBJ2-5; 9 positions agree with TRBD2. The CDR3 length is 15 residues. V dropped 5 bases and J dropped 4; count of bases not matched to a gene: 8. In nucleotides, the CDR3 is TGTGCCAGCAGTCGAGCGGGAGGAAGGGGAGAGACCCAGTACTTC. The encoded protein is CASSRAGGRGETQYF.

Here the CDR3 DNA reads TGCGCCAGCAGCTTGTCTGGTAGCGGGAGTATTTACGAGCAGTACTTC. Its translation: CASSLSGSGSIYEQYF. The chain carries TRBV5-1 and TRBJ2-7; 9 bases map to TRBD2. CDR1 and CDR2 from the germline V gene are SGHRS and YFSETQ. This CDR3 has 16 amino acids. V shed 1 base, J shed 4 bases, and the junction held 9 bases outside the gene matches.

The chain links TRBV9 to TRBJ1-5, with 8 bases that match TRBD1. Germline lookup yields CDR1 SGDLS and CDR2 YYNGEE. The CDR3 length is 15 residues. The J segment lost 7 bases and the V segment lost 4 bases, leaving 10 bases of the junction unmatched. This chain's CDR3 is CASSPYGQGGQPQHF. The CDR3 nucleotides read TGTGCCAGCAGCCCATACGGACAGGGTGGCCAGCCCCAGCATTTT. Drawing the rest from reference TRBV9 and TRBJ1-5, the complete variable domain is DSGVTQTPKHLITATGQRVTLRCSPRSGDLSVYWYQQSLDQGLQFLIQYYNGEERAKGNILERFSAQQFPDLHSELNLSSLELGDSALYFCASSPYGQGGQPQHFGDGTRLSIL.

V is TRBV2 and J is TRBJ2-1; D is unclear. The V gene lost 8 bases and the J gene lost 0 bases, with 8 bases spanning the gap. Germline V gene data show CDR1 as SNHLY and CDR2 as FYNNEI. This CDR3 has 13 residues. CDR3 nucleotides: TGTGCCAGCGCAGGAAACTCCTACAATGAGCAGTTCTTC. This sequence encodes CASAGNSYNEQFF.

This clonotype occurred a few times. This rearrangement joins TRBV20-1 to TRBJ2-7; 7 bases are a match to TRBD2. V was pared by 3 bases and J by 7 bases, with 12 bases of the junction left unmatched. The CDR3 has 14 amino acids. CDR1 and CDR2 from the germline V gene are DFQATT and SNEGSKA (reference sequence). The CDR3 sequence: CSASRGGSKMEQYF. CDR3 nucleotides: TGCAGTGCTAGTAGGGGCGGGAGCAAAATGGAGCAGTACTTC.

The rearrangement uses TRBV10-3 and TRBJ2-2; 9 bases agree with TRBD1. This CDR3 is 14 amino acids long. With V trimmed by 6 bases and J by 4 bases, 3 bases remained unmatched. Per germline, CDR1 ENHRY and CDR2 SYGVKD. This CDR3 is CAISGQGTTGELFF. CDR3 in DNA: TGTGCCATCAGCGGACAGGGGACCACCGGGGAGCTGTTTTTT.

There are a few counts of this clonotype. This chain connects TRBV9 to TRBJ2-2; D perhaps matches TRBD1 (6 bases). V was shortened by 0 bases and J by 2 bases, with 11 bases between the two germline ends. This CDR3 is built from 16 residues. Per germline, CDR1 SGDLS and CDR2 YYNGEE. CDR3 sequence reads: CASSVGHRANTGELFF. CDR3 DNA: TGTGCCAGCAGCGTAGGGCACAGGGCCAACACCGGGGAGCTGTTTTTT.

This clonotype was seen ten or more times. The V call is TRBV11-2, the J call TRBJ2-3; TRBD2 matches at 8 bases. V was pared by 2 bases and J by 0 bases, with 7 bases of the junction left unmatched. Germline CDR1 reads SGHAT; CDR2 reads FQNNGV. The CDR3 runs to 17 residues. CDR3 protein: CASSLRTSGGSTDTQYF. The CDR3 DNA reads as TGTGCCAGCAGCTTAAGGACCAGCGGGGGAAGCACAGATACGCAGTATTTT.

This clonotype was counted only a few times. This chain links TRBV29-1 with TRBJ2-2; 9 positions match TRBD1. The CDR3 has 15 amino acids. In germline, CDR1 is SQVTM, CDR2 ANQGSEA. V trimming: 3 bases; J trimming: 5 bases; junction bases outside the gene matches: 7. The CDR3 DNA reads TGCAGCGTTGAGGCCGGGACAGGGCCTACCGGGGAGCTGTTTTTT. It yields the protein CSVEAGTGPTGELFF.